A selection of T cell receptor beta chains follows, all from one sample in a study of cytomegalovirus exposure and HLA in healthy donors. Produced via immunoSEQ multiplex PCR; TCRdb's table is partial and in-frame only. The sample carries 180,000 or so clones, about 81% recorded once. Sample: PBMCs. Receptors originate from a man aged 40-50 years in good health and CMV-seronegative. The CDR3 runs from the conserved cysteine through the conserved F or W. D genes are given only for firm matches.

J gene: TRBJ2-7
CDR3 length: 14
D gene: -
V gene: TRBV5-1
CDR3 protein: CASSLVSQTYEQYF

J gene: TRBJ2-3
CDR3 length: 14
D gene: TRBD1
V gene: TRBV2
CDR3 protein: CASSERDRVDTQYF

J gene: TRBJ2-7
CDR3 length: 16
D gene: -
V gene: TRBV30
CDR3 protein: CAWTQPGRGGRYEQYF

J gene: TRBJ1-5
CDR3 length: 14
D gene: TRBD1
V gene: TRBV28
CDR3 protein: CASTGGQTNQPQHF

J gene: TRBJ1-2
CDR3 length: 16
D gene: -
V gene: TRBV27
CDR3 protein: CASSATRWGTTNSYTF

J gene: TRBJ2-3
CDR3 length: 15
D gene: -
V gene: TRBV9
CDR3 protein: CASSPYAGMTDTQYF

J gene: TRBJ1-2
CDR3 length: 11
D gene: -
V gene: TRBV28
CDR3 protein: CASATPTGYTF

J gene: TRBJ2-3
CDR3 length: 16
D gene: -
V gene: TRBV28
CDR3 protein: CASSALGTQVTDTQYF

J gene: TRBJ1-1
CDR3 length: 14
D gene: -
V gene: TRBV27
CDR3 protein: CASSPRNLNTEAFF

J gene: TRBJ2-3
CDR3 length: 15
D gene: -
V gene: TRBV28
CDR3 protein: CASSLPRGSTDTQYF

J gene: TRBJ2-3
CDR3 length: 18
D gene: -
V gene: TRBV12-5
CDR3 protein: CASGLTTRGRGGSNTQYF

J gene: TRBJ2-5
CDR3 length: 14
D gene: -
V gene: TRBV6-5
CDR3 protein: CASSRGTVLETQYF